The 3 T cell receptor beta chains below all came from one sample that was sequenced in a study of T cells expressing NK-cell markers (dated by TCRdb to about 2020). Libraries came from 5' RACE. Reads for this sample came from an Illumina HiSeq 2000. TCRdb reprocessed the reads into one record per CDR3 protein sequence, lacking DNA. This sample's table has entries for around 550,000 distinct CDR3 sequences. The top ten constitute roughly 3.6% of the sample. The sequenced sample consisted of blood T cells: a sorted CD56 or NKG2C T cell subset, CD4+ or CD8+ T cells, or bulk PBMC T cells (not recorded which). These TCRs come from a man aged 18-30 years in good health. Donor details come from another sample of the same person, matched by shared clones.

The chain employs TRBV11-2 and TRBJ2-3; TCRdb's assignment of TRBD1 cannot be checked, as there is no DNA. Germline V lookup: CDR1 SGHAT, CDR2 FQNNGV. The CDR3 has 14 residues. This chain's CDR3 is CASSPGGAWGTQYF.

V usage is TRBV5-6 and J usage is TRBJ2-7. The CDR3 has 12 amino acids. Looked up from germline, CDR1 is SGHDT and CDR2 is YYEEEE. The CDR3 reads CASSWDSREQYF. The full variable domain, its missing parts supplied by reference TRBV5-6 and TRBJ2-7, is DAGVTQSPTHLIKTRGQQVTLRCSPKSGHDTVSWYQQALGQGPQFIFQYYEEEERQRGNFPDRFSGHQFPNYSSELNVNALLLGDSALYLCASSWDSREQYFGPGTRLTVT.

The rearrangement uses TRBV4-3 and TRBJ2-2; absent DNA, TCRdb's TRBD2 call cannot be checked. The CDR3 contains 15 residues. The germline gives CDR1 LGHNA, CDR2 YSLEER. The CDR3 here is CASSLAGGPAGELFF.